This is a list of T cell receptor beta chains from one sample in a study of cytomegalovirus exposure and HLA in healthy donors. Profiling relied on immunoSEQ multiplex PCR, and the TCRdb table lists in-frame clones only, not all of them. The repertoire holds about 170,000 clones, with around 83% as singletons. Material: PBMCs. These receptors were collected from a man aged 25-40 years in good health and CMV-seropositive. CDR3s include the opening cysteine and the closing phenylalanine or tryptophan. Fields, in order: CDR3 DNA, CDR3 protein, D gene, V gene, J gene, clone size. A D gene is named only where the DNA matches it firmly. The size field is filled for only some rows; it gives once, few, many or a size class.

DNA: TGTGCCAGCAGCGAGGCCGGGACTACGTCATACAATGAGCAGTTCTTC
CDR3: CASSEAGTTSYNEQFF
D: TRBD2
V: TRBV7-3
J: TRBJ2-1
size: -

DNA: TGCGCCAGTACAGGGTCGGACACCGGGGAGCTGTTTTTT
CDR3: CASTGSDTGELFF
D: -
V: TRBV5-1
J: TRBJ2-2
size: -

DNA: TGTGCCATCAGCTTTAGCGGTAGCACAGATACGCAGTATTTT
CDR3: CAISFSGSTDTQYF
D: -
V: TRBV10-3
J: TRBJ2-3
size: -

DNA: TGTGCCAGCAGCTCGAGGGACAGGGTGGGGACTGAAGCTTTCTTT
CDR3: CASSSRDRVGTEAFF
D: TRBD1
V: TRBV5-4
J: TRBJ1-1
size: few

DNA: TGTGCCAGTAGTATCTCTGGGTTGGAGATCAGCTATTACAATGAGCAGTTCTTC
CDR3: CASSISGLEISYYNEQFF
D: -
V: TRBV19
J: TRBJ2-1
size: -

DNA: TGTGCCAGCTCCCCTAGCGGGAGAGTGAACAATGAGCAGTTCTTC
CDR3: CASSPSGRVNNEQFF
D: TRBD2
V: TRBV9
J: TRBJ2-1
size: -

DNA: TGTGCCATCAGTCCCCAGAAGGTCGGGAGGGACACAGATACGCAGTATTTT
CDR3: CAISPQKVGRDTDTQYF
D: TRBD2
V: TRBV10-3
J: TRBJ2-3
size: -

DNA: TGTGCCAGCAGCCGGACAGGGGACGCTACAATGAGGCAGTTCTTC
CDR3: CASSRTGDATMRQFF
D: TRBD1
V: TRBV9
J: TRBJ2-1
size: -

DNA: TGCAGCGTTGAAGGACTAGCCTTCACAGATACGCAGTATTTT
CDR3: CSVEGLAFTDTQYF
D: TRBD2
V: TRBV29-1
J: TRBJ2-3
size: -

DNA: TGTGCCAGCAGGACTCACAATGAGCAGTTCTTC
CDR3: CASRTHNEQFF
D: -
V: TRBV28
J: TRBJ2-1
size: -

DNA: TGTGCCAGCAGCCTTATTTCCTACGAGCAGTACTTC
CDR3: CASSLISYEQYF
D: -
V: TRBV11-2
J: TRBJ2-7
size: -

DNA: TGTGCCAGTAGTATAGCCCTTCATGAGCAGTTCTTC
CDR3: CASSIALHEQFF
D: -
V: TRBV19
J: TRBJ2-1
size: -

DNA: TGTGCCAGCAGCCTCGAGTTCGGACAGGACTACACAGATACGCAGTATTTT
CDR3: CASSLEFGQDYTDTQYF
D: -
V: TRBV13
J: TRBJ2-3
size: -

DNA: TGTGCCAGTAGTATAGGCTCGCGGAGACTAGCGGAGGGGGAAGATACGCAGTATTTT
CDR3: CASSIGSRRLAEGEDTQYF
D: TRBD2
V: TRBV19
J: TRBJ2-3
size: -

DNA: TGTGCCAGCAGTGAAACGGGAGGGCGGTACGAGCAGTACTTC
CDR3: CASSETGGRYEQYF
D: TRBD2
V: TRBV2
J: TRBJ2-7
size: -

DNA: TGTGCCAGCAGTGTCCGGAGGGAAAACGACTACACCTTC
CDR3: CASSVRRENDYTF
D: -
V: TRBV2
J: TRBJ1-2
size: -